A selection of T cell receptor beta chains follows, all from one sample in a study of T cell responses to AZD1222 COVID-19 vaccine. This table comes from immunoSEQ multiplex PCR, and its TCRdb copy is limited to in-frame clones, with some not included. The table has under 200,000 clones, approximately 93% seen once. This specimen was peripheral blood, taken on day 0 of AZD1222 vaccination. Receptor source: an adult in good health. Both conserved end residues are part of each CDR3. Fields, in order: J gene, D gene, V gene, clone size, CDR3 protein, CDR3 DNA. The D gene is left open where the match is weak. Only part of the rows carry a size: once, few, many, or a class if the clone is expanded.

>TRBJ2-7|-|TRBV13|-
CASSWKGPYEQYF
TGTGCCAGCAGCTGGAAGGGTCCCTACGAGCAGTACTTC
>TRBJ2-7|-|TRBV10-1|-
CASSETTDEQYF
TGCGCCAGCAGTGAGACTACGGACGAGCAGTACTTC
>TRBJ1-2|-|TRBV5-1|-
CASSLGADRYGYTF
TGCGCCAGCAGCCTGGGTGCAGACCGCTATGGCTACACCTTC
>TRBJ1-2|-|TRBV7-9|-
CASSLGVLDYGYTF
TGTGCCAGCAGCCTGGGGGTTTTGGACTATGGCTACACCTTC
>TRBJ1-5|-|TRBV7-4|-
CASSLMRGTNSNQPQHF
TGTGCCAGCAGCTTAATGAGGGGCACCAATAGCAATCAGCCCCAGCATTTT
>TRBJ2-2|-|TRBV12-3/TRBV12-4|-
CASSSPAGELFF
TGTGCCAGCAGTTCCCCAGCCGGGGAGCTGTTTTTT
>TRBJ2-7|-|TRBV4-1|-
CASSQDERGYEQYF
TGCGCCAGCAGCCAAGATGAGAGAGGATACGAGCAGTACTTC
>TRBJ1-3|-|TRBV5-4|-
CASSLDGNTIYF
TGTGCCAGCAGCTTGGACGGAAACACCATATATTTT
>TRBJ1-1|-|TRBV6-5|-
CASSDSPSGNTEAFF
TGTGCCAGCAGTGACTCGCCCTCGGGGAACACTGAAGCTTTCTTT
>TRBJ1-2|-|TRBV28|-
CASSKGVGYTF
TGTGCCAGCAGCAAGGGGGTTGGCTACACCTTC
>TRBJ1-5|-|TRBV19|-
CASSGEQGNQPQHF
TGTGCCAGTAGTGGGGAACAGGGTAATCAGCCCCAGCATTTT
>TRBJ2-7|-|TRBV7-6|-
CASSRGSYEQYF
TGTGCCAGCAGCCGGGGGTCCTACGAGCAGTACTTC
>TRBJ2-7|-|TRBV19|-
CASRDSDPYEQYF
TGTGCCAGTAGAGATTCGGACCCCTACGAGCAGTACTTC
>TRBJ2-1|-|TRBV30|once
CAGTPSYNEQFF
TGTGCCGGGACTCCCTCCTACAATGAGCAGTTCTTC
>TRBJ2-7|-|TRBV12-3/TRBV12-4|-
CASTEDYEQYF
TGTGCCAGCACAGAAGACTACGAGCAGTACTTC
>TRBJ1-6|TRBD1|TRBV28|few
CASSLLTGAFSRNSPLHF
TGTGCCAGCAGTTTATTGACAGGGGCTTTCTCAAGGAATTCACCCCTCCACTTT
>TRBJ2-1|-|TRBV7-9|-
CASSSQGGSYNEQFF
TGTGCCAGCAGCTCACAGGGAGGCTCCTACAATGAGCAGTTCTTC
>TRBJ1-2|-|TRBV5-1|medium-sized
CASSSISNYGYTF
TGCGCCAGCAGCTCCATTTCTAACTATGGCTACACCTTC